One and the same sample provided the 16 T cell receptor beta chains below, sequenced in a study of blood T cell repertoires in COVID-19. Assay: immunoSEQ multiplex PCR; the TCRdb copy retains only in-frame clones and omits some. This sample carries 390,000 or so clones, 70% to 90% of them seen once, and the ten largest clones take around 1.4%. Sequencing was done on a sample of peripheral blood. The receptors stem from a woman in her 30s with active or convalescent COVID-19.

The chain has TRBV2 and TRBJ1-1, with D maybe TRBD1 (5 bases). The CDR3 is 15 amino acids. The V end lost 1 base, the J end lost 6 bases, and 15 bases lay between the germline ends. Germline V gene data show CDR1 as SNHLY and CDR2 as FYNNEI. The CDR3 protein is CASSEDGGFVAEAFF. As DNA, the CDR3 is TGTGCCAGCAGTGAAGACGGGGGTTTCGTAGCTGAAGCTTTCTTT. The full variable domain, with the rest looked up from reference TRBV2 and TRBJ1-1, is EPEVTQTPSHQVTQMGQEVILRCVPISNHLYFYWYRQILGQKVEFLVSFYNNEISEKSEIFDDQFSVERPDGSNFTLKIRSTKLEDSAMYFCASSEDGGFVAEAFFGQGTRLTVV.

This sequence joins TRBV5-8 and TRBJ1-5; perhaps TRBD1 as D (6 bases). Germline values: CDR1 SGHTS, CDR2 YDEGEE. V lost 4 bases, J lost 2 bases, and 10 bases lay in between. The CDR3 sequence is 14 residues long. The CDR3 is CASSQDSGNQPQHF. Here the CDR3 DNA reads TGTGCCAGCAGCCAGGACAGCGGCAATCAGCCCCAGCATTTT.

The gene calls are TRBV5-1 and TRBJ2-1, with 8 bases identical to TRBD1. CDR1 and CDR2 from the germline V gene are SGHRS and YFSETQ. CDR3 length: 14 amino acids. The V segment lost 2 bases and the J segment 6 bases; nucleotides outside the gene matches: 4. The CDR3 nucleotides are TGCGCCAGCAGCTTTGGACAGGGCGGCAATGAGCAGTTCTTC. The encoded protein is CASSFGQGGNEQFF.

The V call is TRBV5-1, the J call TRBJ1-3; D is unresolved. With 4 bases removed from V and 0 bases from J, the gap between germline ends came to 8 bases. Germline CDR1 reads SGHRS; CDR2 reads YFSETQ. The length of the CDR3 is 14 residues. The DNA of the CDR3 is TGCGCCAGCAGCGGAGGGAGCTCTGGAAACACCATATATTTT. This translates into CASSGGSSGNTIYF.

The V gene is TRBV30, the J gene TRBJ2-5; 7 bases are shared with TRBD2. V lost 2 bases and J lost 5; bases outside the gene matches: 2. This CDR3 region has 12 residues. From germline, CDR1 is GTSNPN and CDR2 SVGIG (reference sequence). The CDR3 protein is CAWSWGGETQYF. The CDR3 region has the DNA TGTGCCTGGAGTTGGGGGGGGGAGACCCAGTACTTC.

The gene calls are TRBV28 and TRBJ1-2; D might be TRBD1 (5 bases). The CDR3 loop spans 14 amino acids. Germline assignment: CDR1 MDHEN and CDR2 SYDVKM. V gave up 11 bases and J gave up 1 base, with 17 bases separating them. The CDR3 reads CAALNRRDNYGYTF. In nucleotides, the CDR3 is TGTGCCGCTTTGAACAGGCGAGATAACTATGGCTACACCTTC.

The chain couples TRBV18 to TRBJ1-2; D gene unclear. Trimming took off 3 bases at V and 4 bases at J, with 15 bases between the two ends. The CDR3 runs 15 residues. Germline values: CDR1 KGHSH, CDR2 LQKENI. The CDR3 loop reads CASSPTTLAGYGYTF. Written as DNA, the CDR3 is TGTGCCAGCTCACCGACGACCCTCGCAGGCTATGGCTACACCTTC.

The J gene is TRBJ2-3, the V gene TRBV9; 8 nucleotides match TRBD2. CDR1 SGDLS and CDR2 YYNGEE come from the germline V gene. The ends lost 3 bases at V and 2 bases at J; junction bases unmatched: 11. The CDR3 is 17 amino acids. The CDR3 nucleotides read TGTGCCAGCAGCGCAGACTTAGCGGGACTTATCACAGATACGCAGTATTTT. Translation: CASSADLAGLITDTQYF.

Note on this clone: A much larger clone lies a single base off, so this may be a read error. The gene calls are TRBV27 and TRBJ2-7; D call uncertain. V dropped 4 bases and J dropped 0 bases, with 4 bases sitting between them. The CDR3 contains 12 residues. Germline CDR1 and CDR2: MNHEY and SMNVEV (reference sequence). The CDR3 bases are TGTGCCAGCAGTTCGAGCTCCTACGAGCAGTACTTC. This gives the protein CASSSSSYEQYF.

This chain uses TRBV6-4 with TRBJ2-6; 10 nucleotides line up with TRBD2. This CDR3 has 19 residues. V was clipped by 4 bases and J by 0 bases; unmatched bases: 9. The germline V gene encodes CDR1 MRHNA and CDR2 SNTAGT. The CDR3 coding sequence is TGTGCCAGCAGTGCCCTAGCGGGGGACACCGGCTCTGGGGCCAACGTCCTGACTTTC. Protein sequence: CASSALAGDTGSGANVLTF.

The chain employs TRBV4-1 and TRBJ1-4; D is possibly TRBD1 (5 bases). Trimming pared 7 bases from V and 7 bases from J, leaving 10 bases between. The CDR3 is 12 residues long. Germline V gene lookup returns CDR1 MGHRA and CDR2 YSYEKL. This CDR3 is CASTDKGEKLFF. DNA for the CDR3: TGCGCCAGCACGGACAAAGGTGAAAAACTGTTTTTT.

This chain joins TRBV12-3 or TRBV12-4 and TRBJ1-2; 7 bases are shared with TRBD1. V shed 6 bases, J shed 4 bases, and the junction held 5 bases outside the gene matches. The CDR3 contains 13 residues. The DNA of the CDR3 is TGTGCCAGCAGCAGACGGGACAGCTATGGCTACACCTTC. Protein product: CASSRRDSYGYTF.

A word on this clone: Other DNA sequences in the sample encode the same CDR3. The chain links TRBV6-5 to TRBJ1-4; D not resolved. The CDR3 sequence is 14 residues long. V was clipped by 5 bases and J by 0 bases, with 7 bases between them. Looked up from germline, CDR1 is MNHEY and CDR2 is SVGAGI. CDR3 region: CASSTGATNEKLFF. The DNA for the CDR3 is TGTGCCAGCAGTACCGGGGCAACTAATGAAAAACTGTTTTTT.

J is TRBJ1-1 and V is TRBV19; D gene ambiguous. CDR1 and CDR2 (germline): LNHDA, SQIVND (reference sequence). Trimming took off 2 bases at V and 5 bases at J, with 12 bases between the two ends. CDR3 length equals 14 residues. The CDR3 DNA is TGTGCCAGTAGTATAAGGGCAGCGGATACTGAAGCTTTCTTT. Translating it yields CASSIRAADTEAFF.

This clone has a handful of counts. The chain combines TRBV5-6 with TRBJ2-7; maybe TRBD2 (6 bases). This CDR3 spans 15 amino acids. The V end was cut by 4 bases, the J end by 2 bases, with 16 bases between. The V gene's germline CDR1 is SGHDT and CDR2 YYEEEE. Written as DNA, the CDR3 is TGTGCCAGCAGCCCTACCCGGGACTGGGCCTACGAGCAGTACTTC. It codes for CASSPTRDWAYEQYF.

This clone was counted a single time. The chain links TRBV30 to TRBJ2-2, with a weak D call TRBD2 (5 bases). Germline CDR1 reads GTSNPN; CDR2 reads SVGIG (reference sequence). This CDR3 is 15 amino acids long. Trimming stripped 2 bases from V and 5 bases from J, with 15 bases between. The CDR3 is CAWSRTQLGTGELFF. The CDR3 DNA reads TGTGCCTGGAGTAGGACTCAGCTCGGTACCGGGGAGCTGTTTTTT.